The 17 T cell receptor beta chains given below trace back to one sample, sequenced in a study of brain T cells in children with intractable seizures. Measured with immunoSEQ multiplex PCR; TCRdb has only the in-frame clones, and not every one. Counted here are about 350,000 clones, 93% occurring once; the ten biggest clones make up 4.5% to 7%. Time point meaning: blood from clinic visit 5 months post-surgery; TSC patient then seizure free. Sequenced here: peripheral blood, sampled less than 6 months after surgery. The receptors originated from a boy under two years old with tuberous sclerosis and intractable seizures.

The chain carries TRBV4-1 and TRBJ1-1; 9 positions match TRBD1. Losses at the gene ends were 1 base for V and 5 bases for J; bases not matched to a gene: 8. The CDR3 is 16 residues long. CDR1 and CDR2 from the germline V gene are MGHRA and YSYEKL. This chain's CDR3 is CASSQVDPGQGTEAFF. The CDR3 DNA follows: TGCGCCAGCAGCCAAGTGGATCCGGGACAGGGAACTGAAGCTTTCTTT.

This clone came up once. J is TRBJ1-1 and V is TRBV5-4; D gene ambiguous. The length of the CDR3 is 15 residues. Germline V gene data show CDR1 as SGHNT and CDR2 as YYREEE (reference sequence). V lost 0 bases, J lost 0 bases, and 9 bases lay in between. The CDR3 region is CASSLDRPMNTEAFF. For the CDR3, the DNA is TGTGCCAGCAGCTTGGACAGACCGATGAACACTGAAGCTTTCTTT.

The chain carries TRBV24-1 and TRBJ2-2; 8 bases line up with TRBD2. The J segment lost 6 bases and the V segment lost 4 bases, leaving 9 bases of the junction unmatched. The CDR3 has 16 amino acids. Germline lookup yields CDR1 KGHDR and CDR2 SFDVKD. The CDR3 is CATSDGRGRHSGELFF. DNA for the CDR3: TGTGCCACCAGTGACGGTCGCGGGAGGCATTCCGGGGAGCTGTTTTTT.

V and J are TRBV7-9 and TRBJ2-5, with 10 positions matching TRBD2. The CDR3 runs 16 residues. Per germline, CDR1 SEHNR and CDR2 FQNEAQ (reference sequence). With 2 bases clipped from V and 2 bases from J, the junction kept 5 bases outside the gene matches. CDR3 amino acids: CASSLMASGGQETQYF. CDR3 in DNA: TGTGCCAGCAGCTTAATGGCTAGCGGGGGACAAGAGACCCAGTACTTC.

V usage is TRBV12-5 and J usage is TRBJ1-3; TRBD1 aligns across 7 bases. The CDR3 is 20 amino acids. V lost 2 bases to trimming and J lost 0 bases; unmatched junction nucleotides: 16. The germline V gene has CDR1 LGHNT and CDR2 FRNRAP. This chain's CDR3 is CASGLTRQGLLLPSGNTIYF. For the CDR3, the DNA is TGTGCTAGTGGTTTGACCCGACAGGGCCTTCTTCTACCCTCTGGAAACACCATATATTTT.

The chain links TRBV9 to TRBJ2-6; D gene ambiguous. Germline V gene lookup returns CDR1 SGDLS and CDR2 YYNGEE. V was trimmed by 4 bases and J by 1 base, leaving 9 bases between them. The CDR3 runs to 15 residues. In nucleotides, the CDR3 is TGTGCCAGCAGCCCCCTAAGATCTGGGGCCAACGTCCTGACTTTC. Encoded protein: CASSPLRSGANVLTF.

The CDR3 DNA sequence: TGTGCCAGCAGCACCCAACACCACGGGGTCCAGTTCTTC. Translation: CASSTQHHGVQFF. The rearrangement uses TRBV3-1 (or the pseudogene TRBV3-2) and TRBJ2-1, with D possibly being TRBD2 (5 bases). Germline CDR1 and CDR2: LGHDT and YNNKEL (reference sequence). CDR3 length equals 13 residues. The V end was cut by 5 bases, the J end by 13 bases, with 18 bases between.

The J gene is TRBJ1-2, the V gene TRBV6-5; 10 bases are shared with TRBD1. The CDR3 runs to 15 residues. Germline V lookup: CDR1 MNHEY, CDR2 SVGAGI. J gave up 7 bases and V 4 bases, and 9 bases lay outside the gene matches. The CDR3 DNA reads as TGTGCCAGCAGTTGGGGACAGGGGATAAAGGGTGGCTACACCTTC. Translation gives CASSWGQGIKGGYTF.

The chain links TRBV2 to TRBJ1-2; 10 bases align to TRBD1. This CDR3 contains 14 residues. Germline V gene data show CDR1 as SNHLY and CDR2 as FYNNEI. The V and J ends lost 4 bases and 4 bases, in that order; junction bases with no gene match: 3. The CDR3, as DNA: TGTGCCAGCAGTGGCGGGACAGGGGTCTATGGCTACACCTTC. Amino acid sequence: CASSGGTGVYGYTF. The variable domain in full, completed from reference TRBV2 and TRBJ1-2, reads EPEVTQTPSHQVTQMGQEVILRCVPISNHLYFYWYRQILGQKVEFLVSFYNNEISEKSEIFDDQFSVERPDGSNFTLKIRSTKLEDSAMYFCASSGGTGVYGYTFGSGTRLTVV.

CDR3: CASSLKKQGQETQYF. The CDR3 nucleotides read TGTGCCAGCAGTTTAAAAAAACAGGGCCAAGAGACCCAGTACTTC. This chain joins TRBV27 and TRBJ2-5, with a weak D call TRBD1 (6 bases). The CDR3 has 15 amino acids. CDR1 and CDR2 (germline): MNHEY, SMNVEV (reference sequence). Trimming shortened V by 2 bases and J by 1 base, and 11 bases separated the two germline ends.

The chain has TRBV19 and TRBJ1-2; D remains ambiguous. Trimming took off 10 bases at V and 3 bases at J, with 6 bases between the two ends. Germline CDR1 and CDR2: LNHDA and SQIVND (reference sequence). This CDR3 region has 10 residues. CDR3 protein: CATDHYGYTF. In DNA form, the CDR3 reads TGTGCCACGGATCACTATGGCTACACCTTC.

The chain employs TRBV5-6 and TRBJ1-2, with 9 bases identical to TRBD1. The V segment lost 4 bases and the J segment 3 bases; nucleotides outside the gene matches: 10. CDR1 and CDR2 from the germline V gene are SGHDT and YYEEEE. CDR3 length equals 16 residues. DNA of the CDR3: TGTGCCAGCAGCCTGAGGTCCACAGGGGGCGACTATGGCTACACCTTC. Translated, it gives CASSLRSTGGDYGYTF.

The chain employs TRBV6-5 and TRBJ2-1; D is unresolved. V was shortened by 6 bases and J by 10 bases, with 10 bases between the two germline ends. The CDR3 extends over 11 amino acids. Germline lookup yields CDR1 MNHEY and CDR2 SVGAGI. CDR3 region: CASRHRREQFF. As DNA, the CDR3 is TGTGCCAGCAGACACCGCAGGGAGCAGTTCTTC.

V usage is TRBV11-2 and J usage is TRBJ2-7, with D uncertain. The V gene lost 1 base and the J gene lost 0 bases, with 10 bases spanning the gap. CDR1 is SGHAT and CDR2 is FQNNGV in the germline V gene. The length of the CDR3 is 15 residues. CDR3 in DNA: TGTGCCAGCAGCTTAGGGGCGGCAGGCTCCTACGAGCAGTACTTC. Its protein product is CASSLGAAGSYEQYF.

The chain couples TRBV13 to TRBJ2-2; possibly TRBD1 for D (6 bases). The CDR3 is 14 residues long. Germline loops: CDR1 PRHDT, CDR2 FYEKMQ (reference sequence). V lost 4 bases, J lost 7 bases, and 13 bases lay in between. CDR3 sequence reads: CASSSRVTGGELFF. The CDR3 region has the DNA TGTGCCAGCAGCTCCCGGGTGACAGGCGGGGAGCTGTTTTTT.

This clone was counted once. This chain uses TRBV29-1 with TRBJ2-3; D is uncertain. Trimming removed 7 bases at V and 1 base at J, with 6 bases between. The CDR3 contains 11 residues. Germline assignment: CDR1 SQVTM and CDR2 ANQGSEA. DNA of the CDR3: TGCAGCGGGGCGGGCACAGATACGCAGTATTTT. Translating gives CSGAGTDTQYF.

The chain employs TRBV2 and TRBJ2-7; 10 bases map to TRBD1. V trimming: 9 bases; J trimming: 5 bases; junction bases outside the gene matches: 13. This CDR3 comprises 15 residues. CDR1 is SNHLY and CDR2 is FYNNEI in the germline V gene. The chain's CDR3 is CARGRFGTGADEQYF. The DNA of the CDR3 is TGTGCCAGAGGAAGATTCGGGACAGGGGCTGACGAGCAGTACTTC.